One sample yielded the 31 T cell receptor beta chains listed below, sequenced in a study of identical twins. TCRdb re-derived calls from the 5' RACE reads in MiXCR, one entry per CDR3 protein. The sample consists of about 150,000 distinct CDR3 sequences, around 3.5% of them appearing once. Sequences were obtained from memory T cells sorted from blood. The receptors were sampled from a man younger than 35 in good health.

This clonotype has a count of ten or more. The chain recombines TRBV4-1 with TRBJ2-2; the D gene is possibly TRBD2 (7 bases). Germline CDR1 MGHRA, CDR2 YSYEKL. V shed 4 bases and J shed 6 bases, with 15 bases lying between them. The CDR3 is 15 amino acids. CDR3: CASSLGGGLPGELFF. Here the CDR3 DNA reads TGCGCCAGCAGCCTGGGGGGGGGCTTGCCCGGGGAGCTGTTTTTT.

The table lists this clonotype with many counts. The chain couples TRBV6-1 to TRBJ1-6, with D uncertain. V lost 0 bases to trimming and J lost 8 bases, with 5 bases between them. Germline V lookup: CDR1 MNHNS, CDR2 SASEGT. The CDR3 has 13 residues. The CDR3 DNA reads TGTGCCAGCAGTGAAGCTCCGGATTCACCCCTCCACTTT. Its protein is CASSEAPDSPLHF.

This clonotype has at least ten counts. The gene calls are TRBV7-8 and TRBJ1-4; D is possibly TRBD1 (6 bases). From germline, CDR1 is SGHVS and CDR2 FQNEAQ. The ends were cut back, 2 bases at V and 5 bases at J, with 9 bases in the middle. The CDR3 is made up of 14 amino acids. The CDR3 DNA is TGTGCCAGCAGCTTATCGAGGGGGAATGAAAAACTGTTTTTT. Translating it yields CASSLSRGNEKLFF. Complete variable domain (other parts from reference TRBV7-8 and TRBJ1-4): GAGVSQSPRYKVAKRGQDVALRCDPISGHVSLFWYQQALGQGPEFLTYFQNEAQLDKSGLPSDRFFAERPEGSVSTLKIQRTQQEDSAVYLCASSLSRGNEKLFFGSGTQLSVL.

In its sample, this clonotype was seen many times. J is TRBJ1-5 and V is TRBV18, with 7 bases matching TRBD1. The CDR3 extends over 15 amino acids. Germline values: CDR1 KGHSH, CDR2 LQKENI. V was clipped by 6 bases and J by 11 bases; unmatched bases: 16. In nucleotides, the CDR3 is TGTGCCAGCTCCCGGGACAGTGGGACGATTTCGGCCCAGCATTTT. This translates into CASSRDSGTISAQHF.

In its sample, this clonotype was seen many times. This chain connects TRBV20-1 to TRBJ2-1; 9 bases line up with TRBD2. This CDR3 has 16 amino acids. V gave up 1 base and J gave up 3 bases; unmatched junction bases: 7. CDR1 and CDR2 from the germline V gene are DFQATT and SNEGSKA (reference sequence). The CDR3 DNA follows: TGCAGTGCTAGAGTCATAGCGGGAGCTGTCTACAATGAGCAGTTCTTC. As protein: CSARVIAGAVYNEQFF.

In this sample, this clonotype turned up many times. The rearrangement links TRBV29-1 to TRBJ1-5; D perhaps matches TRBD1 (5 bases). Trimming removed 4 bases from V and 2 bases from J, with 15 bases in between. This CDR3 has 15 residues. The germline CDR1 and CDR2 sequences are SQVTM and ANQGSEA. The CDR3 sequence is CSVADGGMGNQPQHF. CDR3 DNA: TGCAGCGTTGCGGATGGGGGGATGGGCAATCAGCCCCAGCATTTT.

This clonotype was found many times. CDR3 in amino acids: CASTFGQVLTGELFF. CDR3 nucleotides: TGCGCCAGCACCTTTGGACAGGTTCTGACCGGGGAGCTGTTTTTT. V and J are TRBV5-1 and TRBJ2-2, with 7 bases that match TRBD1. Trimming at V came to 6 bases and at J to 5 bases, leaving 10 bases not matched to a gene. The CDR3 is made up of 15 amino acids. CDR1 is SGHRS, CDR2 YFSETQ, per germline.

This clonotype was detected many times. The V gene is TRBV12-3 or TRBV12-4, the J gene TRBJ2-2; D gene ambiguous. The length of the CDR3 is 13 residues. V was pared by 2 bases and J by 6 bases, with 7 bases between. The CDR3 is CASSLRRAGELFF. CDR3 bases: TGTGCCAGCAGTTTACGTAGGGCCGGGGAGCTGTTTTTT.

This clonotype occurred many times. CDR3 DNA: TGTGCCAGCAGTTATCAGGGTGTCCCTGAAGCTTTCTTT. Translated: CASSYQGVPEAFF. The chain is built from TRBV12-3 or TRBV12-4 and TRBJ1-1; a possible D gene is TRBD1 (5 bases). This CDR3 is built from 13 residues. V lost 4 bases and J 6 bases, leaving 12 bases between the germline ends.

This clonotype was detected many times. The CDR3 reads CASRATGGNYEQYF. CDR3 sequence (DNA): TGTGCCAGCAGGGCGACAGGGGGAAACTACGAGCAGTACTTC. The chain couples TRBV11-2 to TRBJ2-7, with 9 bases aligning to TRBD1. The CDR3 consists of 14 residues. V shed 6 bases, J shed 3 bases, and the junction held 6 bases outside the gene matches. From germline, CDR1 is SGHAT and CDR2 FQNNGV. Combining the CDR3 with reference TRBV11-2 and TRBJ2-7 gives the whole variable domain EAGVAQSPRYKIIEKRQSVAFWCNPISGHATLYWYQQILGQGPKLLIQFQNNGVVDDSQLPKDRFSAERLKGVDSTLKIQPAKLEDSAVYLCASRATGGNYEQYFGPGTRLTVT.

This clonotype was seen a handful of times. The genes are TRBV28 and TRBJ1-3, with D possibly being TRBD1 (5 bases). V lost 3 bases and J 4 bases, leaving 10 bases between the germline ends. Germline V lookup: CDR1 MDHEN, CDR2 SYDVKM. This CDR3 spans 14 amino acids. In nucleotides, the CDR3 is TGTGCCAGCAGTTTTCGGGGGTCAGGAAACACCATATATTTT. Encoded protein: CASSFRGSGNTIYF.

This clonotype has ten or more counts. The chain links TRBV20-1 to TRBJ1-4, with D possibly being TRBD1 (6 bases). CDR3 length equals 12 residues. Per the germline V gene, CDR1 is DFQATT and CDR2 is SNEGSKA (reference sequence). V gave up 5 bases and J gave up 6 bases, with 10 bases separating them. The CDR3 DNA reads as TGCAGTGCTGGGGGGCGTGATGAAAAACTGTTTTTT. Its protein product is CSAGGRDEKLFF.

Regarding this clonotype: The junction departs from germline at one end; a sequencing error may be responsible. CDR3: CASSLAGTGTSGWLHF. The CDR3 nucleotides read TGCGCCAGCAGCTTGGCCGGAACCGGGACTAGCGGATGGTTGCACTTC. This chain joins TRBV5-1 and TRBJ2-5; TRBD2 agrees at 11 bases. The germline V gene encodes CDR1 SGHRS and CDR2 YFSETQ. This CDR3 spans 16 amino acids.

In its sample, this clonotype was seen many times. This chain links TRBV12-3 or TRBV12-4 with TRBJ2-1; 7 bases match TRBD2. CDR3 length equals 14 residues. V was pared by 4 bases and J by 8 bases, with 8 bases of the junction left unmatched. CDR3 sequence (DNA): TGTGCCAGCAGTTCCACGCTAGCGGCGCATGAGCAGTTCTTC. Translating gives CASSSTLAAHEQFF.

This clonotype was detected many times. The gene calls are TRBV2 and TRBJ1-5, with unresolved D. This CDR3 has 14 amino acids. Germline V gene data show CDR1 as SNHLY and CDR2 as FYNNEI. Trimming removed 2 bases from V and 4 bases from J, with 9 bases in between. CDR3 nucleotide sequence: TGTGCCAGCAGTGAAAGGCCGGCGAATCAGCCCCAGCATTTT. Its protein product is CASSERPANQPQHF.

This clonotype was observed at least ten times. The rearrangement uses TRBV4-1 and TRBJ1-2; TRBD1 matches at 7 bases. Trimming took 3 bases from V and 4 from J; bases not matched to a gene: 5. Germline V CDR1 and CDR2: MGHRA, YSYEKL. The CDR3 is 14 residues long. CDR3 bases: TGCGCCAGCAGCCAGGGGACAGCGGGCTATGGCTACACCTTC. This gives the protein CASSQGTAGYGYTF.

This clonotype was detected ten times or more. This chain uses TRBV6-1 with TRBJ2-3; TRBD1 matches at 9 bases. Germline-derived CDR1 and CDR2 are MNHNS and SASEGT. The J segment lost 2 bases and the V segment lost 4 bases, leaving 4 bases of the junction unmatched. This CDR3 comprises 15 residues. CDR3: CASSAGTGYTDTQYF. The CDR3 region has the DNA TGTGCCAGCAGTGCCGGGACAGGGTACACAGATACGCAGTATTTT.

The rearrangement uses TRBV7-2 and TRBJ2-1; no firm D call. Trimming cost V 1 base and J 3 bases, with 13 bases left between them. This CDR3 is 16 amino acids long. Germline values: CDR1 SGHTA, CDR2 FQGNSA. This CDR3 is CASSLVSSQRYNEQFF. The CDR3 nucleotides are TGTGCCAGCAGCTTAGTTTCAAGCCAACGCTACAATGAGCAGTTCTTC.

This clonotype was seen many times. The chain is built from TRBV6-2 or TRBV6-3 and TRBJ2-7, with a tentative D call TRBD1 (7 bases). V lost 7 bases to trimming and J lost 2 bases, with 18 bases between them. CDR3 length: 15 amino acids. Germline V gene data show CDR1 as MNHEY and CDR2 as SVGEGT. The CDR3 loop reads CASIRRGRGAYEQYF. CDR3 DNA: TGTGCCAGCATCAGAAGGGGGCGCGGGGCCTACGAGCAGTACTTC.

The table lists this clonotype with many counts. The chain has TRBV20-1 and TRBJ2-5, with a weak D call TRBD1 (6 bases). V was shortened by 3 bases and J by 4 bases, with 21 bases between the two germline ends. Germline CDR1 reads DFQATT; CDR2 reads SNEGSKA (reference sequence). CDR3 length: 16 residues. CDR3 protein: CSASLWGPGLPETQYF. CDR3 nucleotides: TGCAGTGCTAGCCTGTGGGGGCCTGGCCTCCCAGAGACCCAGTACTTC.

This clonotype was recorded many times. The V and J genes are TRBV11-2 and TRBJ2-7; perhaps D is TRBD1 or TRBD2 (6 bases each). Germline values: CDR1 SGHAT, CDR2 FQNNGV. The CDR3 has 14 amino acids. Trimming took off 1 base at V and 5 bases at J, with 12 bases between the two ends. The CDR3 loop is CASSLVGGRNEQYV. The CDR3 coding sequence is TGTGCCAGCAGCTTAGTGGGGGGCAGGAACGAGCAGTACGTC.

This clonotype occurred many times. The chain recombines TRBV20-1 with TRBJ1-1; D is unresolved. This CDR3 spans 14 amino acids. Trimming removed 0 bases at V and 0 bases at J, with 8 bases between. CDR1 and CDR2 (germline): DFQATT, SNEGSKA (reference sequence). This chain's CDR3 is CSARDGSVNTEAFF. The CDR3 coding sequence is TGCAGTGCTAGAGATGGGTCGGTGAACACTGAAGCTTTCTTT.

In its sample, this clonotype was seen many times. V gene TRBV21-1 combines with J gene TRBJ2-1; the table's D gene call, TRBD1, was not cross checked with the DNA. TRBV21-1 is deemed a pseudogene. The CDR3 contains 13 residues. CDR3 coding DNA: TGTGCCAGCAGCCCGACAGGGGTCGATGAGCAGTTCTTC. Its protein product is CASSPTGVDEQFF.

This clonotype came up many times. This rearrangement joins TRBV14 to TRBJ2-1; D gene uncertain. This CDR3 has 14 amino acids. V was clipped by 1 base and J by 9 bases, with 13 bases between them. Germline V lookup: CDR1 SGHDN, CDR2 FVKESK. The CDR3 protein is CASSQVNQFLEQFF. DNA of the CDR3: TGTGCCAGCAGCCAAGTTAACCAGTTCCTTGAGCAGTTCTTC.

This clonotype was observed many times. The chain combines TRBV12-3 or TRBV12-4 with TRBJ1-2, with TRBD1 matching 7 bases. V was clipped by 11 bases and J by 0 bases; unmatched bases: 12. This CDR3 is 15 amino acids long. The CDR3 nucleotides read TGTGCCGGGGGAGACAGGGAAACTTCTAACTATGGCTACACCTTC. Translated: CAGGDRETSNYGYTF.

This clonotype was seen many times. The chain is built from TRBV15 and TRBJ2-3, with TRBD2 as a possible D gene (6 bases). This CDR3 is built from 14 residues. Germline-derived CDR1 and CDR2 are LNHNV and YYDKDF (reference sequence). The V end lost 1 base, the J end lost 2 bases, and 7 bases lay between the germline ends. The CDR3 reads CATSRGGDTDTQYF. The CDR3 region has the DNA TGTGCCACCAGCAGAGGGGGGGACACAGATACGCAGTATTTT.

This clonotype was counted at least ten times. This chain joins TRBV5-6 and TRBJ2-3, with 14 nucleotides matching TRBD2. Trimming cost V 2 bases and J 4 bases; bases outside gene matches: 3. Germline V gene sequence: CDR1 SGHDT, CDR2 YYEEEE. The CDR3 consists of 16 residues. Here the CDR3 reads CASSFRTSGRSDTQYF. The DNA of the CDR3 is TGTGCCAGCAGCTTTCGGACTAGCGGGAGGTCAGATACGCAGTATTTT.

This clonotype was seen at least ten times. The chain is built from TRBV6-5 and TRBJ2-5, with D possibly called TRBD1 or TRBD2 (6 bases each). CDR3 length equals 13 residues. The germline V gene has CDR1 MNHEY and CDR2 SVGAGI. V lost 4 bases and J 6 bases, leaving 12 bases between the germline ends. The CDR3 here is CASSSRGPQTQYF. CDR3 bases: TGTGCCAGCAGTTCTCGGGGGCCACAGACCCAGTACTTC.

A remark on this clonotype: This could be a read error, since a much larger clone is one nucleotide away. V gene TRBV5-1 combines with J gene TRBJ2-5; D might be TRBD2 (5 bases). This CDR3 is built from 15 residues. Germline V gene lookup returns CDR1 SGHRS and CDR2 YFSETQ. CDR3 DNA: TGCGCCAGCAGCTTGGAAGGTCCGGGGTCAGAGACCCAGTGCTTC. Protein: CASSLEGPGSETQCF. The full variable domain, in which reference TRBV5-1 and TRBJ2-5 provide the parts outside the CDR3, is KAGVTQTPRYLIKTRGQQVTLSCSPISGHRSVSWYQQTPGQGLQFLFEYFSETQRNKGNFPGRFSGRQFSNSRSEMNVSTLELGDSALYLCASSLEGPGSETQCFGPGTRLLVL.

This clonotype was seen ten or more times. This sequence joins TRBV7-9 and TRBJ2-1; D remains unclear. This CDR3 is 15 amino acids long. The germline CDR1 and CDR2 sequences are SEHNR and FQNEAQ (reference sequence). V was cut by 3 bases and J by 4 bases, with 13 bases left in between. The CDR3 region has the DNA TGTGCCAGCAGCTTCGGGTCCCCCAGGTACAATGAGCAGTTCTTC. Protein product: CASSFGSPRYNEQFF.

This clonotype was seen repeatedly, ten times or more. This chain links TRBV5-1 with TRBJ2-5; TRBD1 aligns across 9 bases. From germline, CDR1 is SGHRS and CDR2 YFSETQ. The trim removed 4 bases at V and 5 bases at J, leaving 3 bases unmatched. CDR3 length equals 13 residues. This CDR3 reads CASSRQGEETQYF. For the CDR3, the DNA is TGCGCCAGCAGCCGACAGGGGGAGGAGACCCAGTACTTC.